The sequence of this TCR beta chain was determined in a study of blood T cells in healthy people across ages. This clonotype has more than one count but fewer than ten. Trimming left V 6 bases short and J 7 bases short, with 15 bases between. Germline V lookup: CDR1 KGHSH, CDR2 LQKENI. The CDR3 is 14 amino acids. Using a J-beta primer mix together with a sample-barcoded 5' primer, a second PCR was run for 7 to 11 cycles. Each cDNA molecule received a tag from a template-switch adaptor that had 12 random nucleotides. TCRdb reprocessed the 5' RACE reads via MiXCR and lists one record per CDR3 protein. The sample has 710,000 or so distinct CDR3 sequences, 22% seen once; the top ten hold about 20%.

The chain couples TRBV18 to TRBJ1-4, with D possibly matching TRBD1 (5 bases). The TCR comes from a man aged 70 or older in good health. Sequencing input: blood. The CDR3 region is CASSGTGVGEKLFF. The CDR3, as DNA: TGTGCCAGCTCCGGGACGGGGGTTGGTGAAAAACTGTTTTTT. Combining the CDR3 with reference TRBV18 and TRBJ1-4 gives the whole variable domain NAGVMQNPRHLVRRRGQEARLRCSPMKGHSHVYWYRQLPEEGLKFMVYLQKENIIDESGMPKERFSAEFPKEGPSILRIQQVVRGDSAAYFCASSGTGVGEKLFFGSGTQLSVL.